This T cell receptor (beta chain) came from a study of T-cell reconstitution after alpha-beta-depleted transplantation in children (dated by TCRdb to 2015 to 2016). In the study overall: The study quantitatively tracked T-cell immune reconstitution after TCRalphabeta/CD19-depleted allogeneic hematopoietic cell transplantation in children using TCR repertoire profiling.

This clonotype was found many times. Its binding antigen is unknown. No base-level quality is on record; no much larger clone is a single base apart. The method was PCR. Data came from an Illumina HiSeq 2500. Molecular barcoding was employed in the preparation of TCR libraries, with unique molecular identifiers being used to normalize TCRbeta repertoire quantification. TCRdb reprocessing: public reads trimmed at Q25 with fastp, clones called with MiXCR, in-frame beta chains kept. Identical CDR3 protein sequences are pooled into one entry, listed with their most common genes and DNA. Here the sample has fewer than 200,000 distinct CDR3 sequences; around 6.8% occur a single time. 3% of the sample goes to the ten largest clones. The CDR3 contains 15 residues, cysteine and phenylalanine counted. The read is trimmed to its CDR3 DNA, 45 bases read in frame from base 1. The junction carries 15 bases between V and J, which are trimmed by 4 bases and 2 bases respectively. As encoded in the germline V gene, CDR1 is SGHRS while CDR2 is YFSETQ.

The sequence came from a human donor who donated a stem cell graft to a child with Wiskott-Aldrich syndrome. This specimen was PBMCs from the stem cell graft donor, taken from the stem cell graft. Recombination linked TRBV5-1 to TRBJ2-5, with the D segment possibly TRBD1 or TRBD2, each aligning over 5 bases. In nucleotides, the sequence is TGCGCCAGCAGCCGAACTACCGGGGCACAAGAGACCCAGTACTTC. Its protein is CASSRTTGAQETQYF.